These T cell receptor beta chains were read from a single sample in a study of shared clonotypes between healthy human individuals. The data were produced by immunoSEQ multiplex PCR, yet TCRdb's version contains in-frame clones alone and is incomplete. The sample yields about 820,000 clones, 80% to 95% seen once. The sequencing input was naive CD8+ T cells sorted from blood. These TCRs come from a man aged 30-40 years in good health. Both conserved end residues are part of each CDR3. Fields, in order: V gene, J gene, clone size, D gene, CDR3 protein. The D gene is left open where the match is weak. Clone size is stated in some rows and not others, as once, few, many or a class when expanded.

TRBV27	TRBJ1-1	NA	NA	CASSSGGTTEAFF
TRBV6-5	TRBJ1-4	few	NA	CASSFNEKLFF
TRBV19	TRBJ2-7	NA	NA	CASSIGSGSKQYF
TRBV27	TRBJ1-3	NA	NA	CASSQGSGNTIYF
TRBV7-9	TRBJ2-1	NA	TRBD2	CASSQNMAGESYNEQFF
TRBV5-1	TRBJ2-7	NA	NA	CASSSGQSPGYEQYF
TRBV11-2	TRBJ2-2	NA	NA	CASSRPTGGTTNTGELFF
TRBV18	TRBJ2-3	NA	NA	CASSPSDSSTDTQYF
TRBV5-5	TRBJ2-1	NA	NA	CASSLEGEYSGYNEQFF
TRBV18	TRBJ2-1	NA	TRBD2	CASSPPPILAGDNEQFF
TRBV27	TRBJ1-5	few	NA	CASSSGSERQPQHF
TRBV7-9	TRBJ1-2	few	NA	CASSGSGLYGYTF
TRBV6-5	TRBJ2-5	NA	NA	CASSYSISRQAQYF
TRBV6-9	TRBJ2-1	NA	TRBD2	CASGDGTSGANEQFF
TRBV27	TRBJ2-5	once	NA	CASSETTYRETQYF
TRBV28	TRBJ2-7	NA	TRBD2	CASSLRLAGTYEQYF
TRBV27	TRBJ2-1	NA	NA	CASSSGISYNEQFF
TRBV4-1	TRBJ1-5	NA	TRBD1	CASSLQGDQLNQPQHF